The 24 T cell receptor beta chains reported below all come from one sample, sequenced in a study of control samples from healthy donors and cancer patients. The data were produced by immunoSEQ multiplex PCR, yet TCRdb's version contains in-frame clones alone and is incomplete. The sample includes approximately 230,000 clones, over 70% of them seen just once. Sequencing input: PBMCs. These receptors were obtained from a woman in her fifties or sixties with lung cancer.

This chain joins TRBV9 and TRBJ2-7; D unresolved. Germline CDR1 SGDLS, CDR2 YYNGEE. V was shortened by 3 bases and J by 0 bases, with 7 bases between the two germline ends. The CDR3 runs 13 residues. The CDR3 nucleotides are TGTGCCAGCAGCGCTCCGAGCTCCTACGAGCAGTACTTC. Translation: CASSAPSSYEQYF.

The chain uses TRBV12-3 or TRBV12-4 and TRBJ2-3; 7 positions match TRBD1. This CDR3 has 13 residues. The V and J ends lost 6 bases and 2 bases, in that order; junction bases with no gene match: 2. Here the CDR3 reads CASSGQDTDTQYF. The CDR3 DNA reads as TGTGCCAGCAGCGGACAGGACACAGATACGCAGTATTTT.

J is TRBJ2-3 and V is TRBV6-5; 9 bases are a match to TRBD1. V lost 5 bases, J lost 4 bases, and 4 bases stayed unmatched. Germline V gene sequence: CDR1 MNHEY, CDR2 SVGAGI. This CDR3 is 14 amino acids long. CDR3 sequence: CASSLDRGSDTQYF. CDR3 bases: TGTGCCAGCAGTCTGGACAGGGGATCAGATACGCAGTATTTT.

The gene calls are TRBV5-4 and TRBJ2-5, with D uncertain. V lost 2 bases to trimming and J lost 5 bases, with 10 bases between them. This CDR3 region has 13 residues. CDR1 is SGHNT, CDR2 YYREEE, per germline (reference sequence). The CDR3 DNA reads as TGTGCCAGCAGCTTTCGAGGTGGGGAGACCCAGTACTTC. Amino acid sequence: CASSFRGGETQYF.

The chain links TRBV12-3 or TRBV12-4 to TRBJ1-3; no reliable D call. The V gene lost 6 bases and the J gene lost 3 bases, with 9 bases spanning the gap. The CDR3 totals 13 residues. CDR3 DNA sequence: TGTGCCAGCAGCGCTGTAATTGGAAACACCATATATTTT. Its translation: CASSAVIGNTIYF.

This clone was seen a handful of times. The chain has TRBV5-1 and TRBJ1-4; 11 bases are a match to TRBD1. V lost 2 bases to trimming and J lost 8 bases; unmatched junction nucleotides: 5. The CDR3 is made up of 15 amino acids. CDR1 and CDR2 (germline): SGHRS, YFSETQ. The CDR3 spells CASSFGTGGFEKLFF. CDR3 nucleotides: TGCGCCAGCAGCTTCGGGACAGGGGGATTCGAAAAACTGTTTTTT.

CDR3 in DNA: TGTGCCTGGAGTAAGGGAGAACAGGGTGGAGCTTTCTTT. Protein sequence: CAWSKGEQGGAFF. The chain has TRBV30 and TRBJ1-1; TRBD1 might be the D (6 bases). V dropped 2 bases and J dropped 10 bases, with 17 bases sitting between them. Germline values: CDR1 GTSNPN, CDR2 SVGIG (reference sequence). This CDR3 region has 13 residues.

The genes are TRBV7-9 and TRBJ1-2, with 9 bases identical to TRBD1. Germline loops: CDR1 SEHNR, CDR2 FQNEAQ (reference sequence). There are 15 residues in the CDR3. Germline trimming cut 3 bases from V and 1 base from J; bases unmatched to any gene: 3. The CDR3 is CASSLTGGHNYGYTF. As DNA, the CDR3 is TGTGCCAGCAGCTTGACAGGGGGACATAACTATGGCTACACCTTC.

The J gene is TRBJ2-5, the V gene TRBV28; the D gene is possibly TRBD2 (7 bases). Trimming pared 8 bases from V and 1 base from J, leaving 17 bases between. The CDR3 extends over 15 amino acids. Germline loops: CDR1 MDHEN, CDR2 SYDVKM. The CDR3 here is CASGGRDISQETQYF. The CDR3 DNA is TGTGCCAGCGGTGGGAGGGACATTTCCCAAGAGACCCAGTACTTC.

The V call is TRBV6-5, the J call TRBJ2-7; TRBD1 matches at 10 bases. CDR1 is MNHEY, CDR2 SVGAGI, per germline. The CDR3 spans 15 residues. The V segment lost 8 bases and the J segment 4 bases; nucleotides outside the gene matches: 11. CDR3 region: CASRPSGTGVYEQYF. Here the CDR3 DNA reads TGTGCCAGCCGCCCCTCCGGGACAGGGGTATACGAGCAGTACTTC.

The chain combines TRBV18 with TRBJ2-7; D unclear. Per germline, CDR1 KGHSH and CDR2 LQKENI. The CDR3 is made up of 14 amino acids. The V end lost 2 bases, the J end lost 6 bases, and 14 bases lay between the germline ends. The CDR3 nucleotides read TGTGCCAGCTCACCATCCGTCCTATTGGCCGAGCAGTACTTC. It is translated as CASSPSVLLAEQYF.

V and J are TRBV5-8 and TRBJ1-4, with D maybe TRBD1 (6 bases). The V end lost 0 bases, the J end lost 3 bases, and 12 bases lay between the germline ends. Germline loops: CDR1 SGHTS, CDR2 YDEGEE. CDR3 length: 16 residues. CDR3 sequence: CASSLGTEVSNEKLFF. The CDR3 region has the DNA TGTGCCAGCAGCTTGGGGACAGAGGTATCTAATGAAAAACTGTTTTTT.

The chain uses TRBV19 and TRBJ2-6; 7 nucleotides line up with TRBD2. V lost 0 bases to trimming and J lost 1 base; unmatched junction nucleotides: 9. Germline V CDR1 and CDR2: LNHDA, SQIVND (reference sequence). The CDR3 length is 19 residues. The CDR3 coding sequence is TGTGCCAGTAGTATAGATCCCATTAGCGGGCGGTCTGGGGCCAACGTCCTGACTTTC. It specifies CASSIDPISGRSGANVLTF.

The CDR3 reads CASSLAPTREKLFF. The DNA for the CDR3 is TGTGCCAGCAGCTTAGCGCCGACTCGCGAAAAACTGTTTTTT. This sequence joins TRBV7-2 and TRBJ1-4, with unresolved D. Looked up from germline, CDR1 is SGHTA and CDR2 is FQGNSA. The V end lost 0 bases, the J end lost 8 bases, and 10 bases lay between the germline ends. This CDR3 is built from 14 residues.

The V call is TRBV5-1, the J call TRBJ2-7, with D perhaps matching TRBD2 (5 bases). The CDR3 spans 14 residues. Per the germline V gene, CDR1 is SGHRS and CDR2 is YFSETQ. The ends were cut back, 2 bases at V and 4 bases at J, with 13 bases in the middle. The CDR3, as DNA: TGCGCCAGCAGCTTACTGGACGGCGGGTACGAGCAGTACTTC. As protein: CASSLLDGGYEQYF.

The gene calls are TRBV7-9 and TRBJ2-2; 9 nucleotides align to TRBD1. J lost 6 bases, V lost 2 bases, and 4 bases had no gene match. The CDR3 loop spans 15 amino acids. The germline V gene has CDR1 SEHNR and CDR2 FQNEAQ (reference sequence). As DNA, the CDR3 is TGTGCCAGCAGCTTATTAGGACAGGGGTCCGGGGAGCTGTTTTTT. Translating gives CASSLLGQGSGELFF.

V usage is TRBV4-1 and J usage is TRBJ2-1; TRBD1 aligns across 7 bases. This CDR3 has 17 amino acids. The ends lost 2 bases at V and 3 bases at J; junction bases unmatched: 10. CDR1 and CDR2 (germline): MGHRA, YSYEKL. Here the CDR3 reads CASSQHTTGIGYNEQFF. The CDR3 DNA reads TGCGCCAGCAGCCAACACACGACAGGGATCGGCTACAATGAGCAGTTCTTC.

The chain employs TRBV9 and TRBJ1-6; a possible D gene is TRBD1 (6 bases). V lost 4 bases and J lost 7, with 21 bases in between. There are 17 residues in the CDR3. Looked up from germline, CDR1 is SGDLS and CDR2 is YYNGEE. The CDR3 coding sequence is TGTGCCAGCAGCCCCCGGGGATTGGTCGGGGGCAATTCACCCCTCCACTTT. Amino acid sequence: CASSPRGLVGGNSPLHF.

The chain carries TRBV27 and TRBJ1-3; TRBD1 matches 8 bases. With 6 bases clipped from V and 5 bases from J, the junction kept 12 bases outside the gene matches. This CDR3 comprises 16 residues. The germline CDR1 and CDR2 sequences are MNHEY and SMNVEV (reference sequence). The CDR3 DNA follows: TGTGCCAGCAGGGGGGGGGCAGGGGGCGCGAGAAACACCATATATTTT. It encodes CASRGGAGGARNTIYF.

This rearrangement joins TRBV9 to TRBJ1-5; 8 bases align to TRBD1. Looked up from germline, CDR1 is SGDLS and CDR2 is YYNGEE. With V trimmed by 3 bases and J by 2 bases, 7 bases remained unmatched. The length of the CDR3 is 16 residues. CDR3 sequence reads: CASSAGQGFGNQPQHF. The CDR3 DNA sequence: TGTGCCAGCAGCGCTGGACAGGGTTTCGGCAATCAGCCCCAGCATTTT.

CDR3 region: CASSPGYGNQPQHF. CDR3 bases: TGTGCCAGCAGTCCCGGTTACGGCAATCAGCCCCAGCATTTT. The chain joins TRBV6-5 to TRBJ1-5; D not resolved. Germline assignment: CDR1 MNHEY and CDR2 SVGAGI. The CDR3 extends over 14 amino acids. Trimming shortened V by 5 bases and J by 2 bases, and 10 bases separated the two germline ends.

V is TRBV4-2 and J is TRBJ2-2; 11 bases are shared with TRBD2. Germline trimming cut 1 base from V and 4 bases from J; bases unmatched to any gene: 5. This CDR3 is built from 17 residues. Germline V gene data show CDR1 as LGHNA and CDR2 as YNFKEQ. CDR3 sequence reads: CASSQVNLAGGTGELFF. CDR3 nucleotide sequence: TGTGCCAGCAGCCAAGTTAACCTAGCGGGGGGCACCGGGGAGCTGTTTTTT.

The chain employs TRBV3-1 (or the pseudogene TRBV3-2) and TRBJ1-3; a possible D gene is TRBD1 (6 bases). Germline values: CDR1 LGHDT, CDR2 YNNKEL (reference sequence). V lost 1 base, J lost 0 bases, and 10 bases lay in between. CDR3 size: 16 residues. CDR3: CASSQGQGISGNTIYF. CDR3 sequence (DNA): TGTGCCAGCAGCCAAGGGCAGGGGATCTCTGGAAACACCATATATTTT.

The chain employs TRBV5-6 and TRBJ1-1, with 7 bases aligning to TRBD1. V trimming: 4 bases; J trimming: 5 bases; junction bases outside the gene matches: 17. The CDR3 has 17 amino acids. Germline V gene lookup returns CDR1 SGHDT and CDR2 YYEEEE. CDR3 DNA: TGTGCCAGCAGCCTTACAGGGGAGAGATTTAAGGGGACTGAAGCTTTCTTT. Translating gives CASSLTGERFKGTEAFF.